This TCR beta chain was profiled in a study of T cell clusters in autoimmune cytopenias. Turning to this clonotype: Its target is not known.

CDR3 length: 13 residues. Germline V gives CDR1 MNHEY, CDR2 SVGAGI. TRB rearrangements were amplified by touch-down multiplex PCR with mixed TRB-A/B primers. TCRdb processed the multiplex PCR reads again and assigns one entry to each CDR3 protein, with no DNA. The sample holds roughly 7,500 distinct CDR3 sequences. General study findings and limits: No cluster-lack signature appeared between secondary cytopenia and chronic lymphocytic leukemia patients, apparently due to lymphoma masking. No experiment has yet validated the function of the T cell clusters defined in silico. Physiological T cell clusters of healthy donors were apparently absent in primary autoimmune cytopenia patients. TRB repertoire shifts in secondary cytopenia and chronic lymphocytic leukemia mostly reflected lymphoma, not autoimmunity.

TRB was amplified from about 270 ng of peripheral blood genomic DNA per sample. The sequenced sample was peripheral blood. The gene calls are TRBV6-5 and TRBJ1-5. The clonotype originates from a human donor with an autoimmune cytopenia or autoimmune hepatitis (not recorded which). CDR3 protein: CASSYLNNQPQHF.